This TCR beta chain was observed in a study of blood T cell repertoires in COVID-19. The overall study: The origin of the acute and convalescent COVID-19 samples was the United States, Italy and Spain. PBMCs, B-cell-depleted T cells, or T cells were the source of the cDNA or gDNA that made up the material.

As originally analysed: For nucleated cells, counts were estimated from reference gene primer amplification. This table comes from immunoSEQ multiplex PCR, and its TCRdb copy is limited to in-frame clones, with some not included. V and J calls and clone size come straight from that table; D and trimming were deduced from the DNA. The sample carries under 250,000 clones, approximately 89% recorded once. The CDR3 is 18 residues long. J gave up 1 base and V 6 bases, and 10 bases lay outside the gene matches. CDR1 is ENHRY, CDR2 SYGVKD, per germline. Input material: peripheral blood. The rearrangement uses TRBV10-3 and TRBJ2-6; 9 nucleotides align to TRBD1. The sequence was obtained from a woman aged 55 to 70 who had recovered from COVID-19. The CDR3 protein is CAIRGPGTGLSGANVLTF. CDR3 bases: TGTGCCATCAGGGGGCCCGGGACAGGGTTATCTGGGGCCAACGTCCTGACTTTC.